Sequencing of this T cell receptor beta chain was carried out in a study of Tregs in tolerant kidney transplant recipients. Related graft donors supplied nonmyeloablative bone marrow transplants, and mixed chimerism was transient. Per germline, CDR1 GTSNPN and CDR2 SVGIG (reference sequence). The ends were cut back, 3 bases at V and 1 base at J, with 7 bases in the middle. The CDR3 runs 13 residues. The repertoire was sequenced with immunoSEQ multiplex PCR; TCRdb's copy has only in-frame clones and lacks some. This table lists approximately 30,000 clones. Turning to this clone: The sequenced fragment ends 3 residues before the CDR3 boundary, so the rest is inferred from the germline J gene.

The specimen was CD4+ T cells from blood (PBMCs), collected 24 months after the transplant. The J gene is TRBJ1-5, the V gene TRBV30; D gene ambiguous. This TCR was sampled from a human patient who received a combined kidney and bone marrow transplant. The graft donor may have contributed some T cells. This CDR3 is CAWRDTSNQPQHF. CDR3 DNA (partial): TGTGCCTGGAGAGACACAAGCAATCAGCCC.